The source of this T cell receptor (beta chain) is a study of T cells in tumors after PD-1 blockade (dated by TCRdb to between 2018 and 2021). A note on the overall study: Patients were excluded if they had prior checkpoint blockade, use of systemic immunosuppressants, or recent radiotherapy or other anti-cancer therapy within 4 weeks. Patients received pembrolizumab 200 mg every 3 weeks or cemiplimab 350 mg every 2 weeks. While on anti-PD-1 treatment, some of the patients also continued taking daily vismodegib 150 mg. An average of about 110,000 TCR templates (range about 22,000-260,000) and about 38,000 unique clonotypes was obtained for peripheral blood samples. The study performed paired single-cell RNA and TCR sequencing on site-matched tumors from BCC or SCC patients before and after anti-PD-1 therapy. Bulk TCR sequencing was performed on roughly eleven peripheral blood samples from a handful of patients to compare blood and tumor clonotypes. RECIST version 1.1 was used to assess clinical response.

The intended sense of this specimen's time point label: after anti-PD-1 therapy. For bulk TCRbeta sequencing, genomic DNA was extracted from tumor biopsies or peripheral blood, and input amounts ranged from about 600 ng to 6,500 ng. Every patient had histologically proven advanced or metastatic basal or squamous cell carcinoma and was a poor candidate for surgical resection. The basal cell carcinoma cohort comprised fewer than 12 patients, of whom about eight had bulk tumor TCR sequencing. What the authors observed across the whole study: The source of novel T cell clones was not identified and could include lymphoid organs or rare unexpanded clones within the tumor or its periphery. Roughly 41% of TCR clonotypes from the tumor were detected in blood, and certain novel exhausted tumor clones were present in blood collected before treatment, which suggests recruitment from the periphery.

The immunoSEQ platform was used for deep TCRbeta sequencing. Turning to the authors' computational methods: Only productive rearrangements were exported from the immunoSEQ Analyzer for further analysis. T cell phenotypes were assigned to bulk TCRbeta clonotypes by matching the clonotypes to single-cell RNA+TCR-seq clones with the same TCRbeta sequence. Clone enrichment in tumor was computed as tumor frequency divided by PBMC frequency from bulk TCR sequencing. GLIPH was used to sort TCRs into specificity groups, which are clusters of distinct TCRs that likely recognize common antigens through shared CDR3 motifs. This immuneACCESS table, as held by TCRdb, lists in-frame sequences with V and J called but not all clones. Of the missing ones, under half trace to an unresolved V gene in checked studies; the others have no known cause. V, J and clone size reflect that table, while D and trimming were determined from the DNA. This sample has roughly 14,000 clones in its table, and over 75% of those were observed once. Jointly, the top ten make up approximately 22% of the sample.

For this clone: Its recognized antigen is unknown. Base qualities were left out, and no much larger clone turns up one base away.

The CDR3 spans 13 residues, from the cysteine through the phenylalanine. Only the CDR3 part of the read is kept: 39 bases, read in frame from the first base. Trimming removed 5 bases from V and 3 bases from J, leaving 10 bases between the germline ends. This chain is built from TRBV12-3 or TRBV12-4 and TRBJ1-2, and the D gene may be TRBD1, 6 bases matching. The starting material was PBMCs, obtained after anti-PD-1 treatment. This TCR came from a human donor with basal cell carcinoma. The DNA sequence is TGTGCCAGCAGTCCGGACAGCGACTATGGCTACACCTTC. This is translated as CASSPDSDYGYTF.